This is a list of T cell receptor beta chains from one sample in a study of beta chain features in type 1 diabetes. Measured with immunoSEQ multiplex PCR; TCRdb has only the in-frame clones, and not every one. The sample lists over 20,000 clones; 49% were seen once. The sequencing sample was made of stem cell memory CD4+ T cells from blood. These receptors came from a man aged 30 to 39 with type 1 diabetes. CDR3s include the opening cysteine and the closing phenylalanine or tryptophan. Each record gives: J gene, V gene, CDR3 protein.

j_gene: TRBJ1-5; v_gene: TRBV30; CDR3aa: CAWRGPGGNQPQHF
j_gene: TRBJ2-7; v_gene: TRBV19; CDR3aa: CASSISGRGEDEQYF
j_gene: TRBJ2-7; v_gene: TRBV30; CDR3aa: CAWASGGAYEQYF
j_gene: TRBJ2-3; v_gene: TRBV25-1; CDR3aa: CASSELAGGITDTQYF
j_gene: TRBJ2-3; v_gene: TRBV11-2; CDR3aa: CASTLVGRGTDTQYF
j_gene: TRBJ2-1; v_gene: TRBV25-1; CDR3aa: CASSESSSYNEQFF
j_gene: TRBJ1-1; v_gene: TRBV10-3; CDR3aa: CAINASPRDRMNTEAFF
j_gene: TRBJ2-5; v_gene: TRBV7-6; CDR3aa: CASSLGAGEGVGETQYF
j_gene: TRBJ2-7; v_gene: TRBV7-9; CDR3aa: CASSNRGESYEQYF
j_gene: TRBJ2-1; v_gene: TRBV19; CDR3aa: CASSPTVSYNEQFF
j_gene: TRBJ2-7; v_gene: TRBV30; CDR3aa: CAWGSGGTYEQYF
j_gene: TRBJ2-3; v_gene: TRBV7-9; CDR3aa: CASSRESTDTQYF
j_gene: TRBJ2-5; v_gene: TRBV30; CDR3aa: CAWSRSSGPQETQYF
j_gene: TRBJ1-2; v_gene: TRBV27; CDR3aa: CASSYTGNQGYTF
j_gene: TRBJ1-4; v_gene: TRBV4-1; CDR3aa: CASSRIGTGDNEKLFF
j_gene: TRBJ2-2; v_gene: TRBV19; CDR3aa: CASSIQTNTGELFF
j_gene: TRBJ2-1; v_gene: TRBV5-5; CDR3aa: CASSYLAVNNEQFF
j_gene: TRBJ1-6; v_gene: TRBV27; CDR3aa: CASSLEGSGSPLHF
j_gene: TRBJ2-3; v_gene: TRBV19; CDR3aa: CASSTDPRQGVTDTQYF
j_gene: TRBJ1-1; v_gene: TRBV7-9; CDR3aa: CASSTTGNTEAFF
j_gene: TRBJ2-2; v_gene: TRBV5-1; CDR3aa: CASSGLAGAPGELFF
j_gene: TRBJ2-7; v_gene: TRBV30; CDR3aa: CAWSVPLAGFQQYF
j_gene: TRBJ1-1; v_gene: TRBV5-4; CDR3aa: CASSLEKVLAGTEAFF
j_gene: TRBJ2-7; v_gene: TRBV6-5; CDR3aa: CASSRDRYEQYF
j_gene: TRBJ2-1; v_gene: TRBV6-5; CDR3aa: CASSYSYRNNEQFF
j_gene: TRBJ1-4; v_gene: TRBV10-3; CDR3aa: CATGEGEKLFF
j_gene: TRBJ2-1; v_gene: TRBV6-5; CDR3aa: CASRRGLQGEQFF
j_gene: TRBJ1-2; v_gene: TRBV11-3; CDR3aa: CASSLDGGLGYGYTF
j_gene: TRBJ2-7; v_gene: TRBV7-9; CDR3aa: CASSVNFPVGPINYEQYF
j_gene: TRBJ1-1; v_gene: TRBV29-1; CDR3aa: CSVARSGTEAFF
j_gene: -; v_gene: TRBV7-2; CDR3aa: CASSLGGQGGEQYF
j_gene: TRBJ2-1; v_gene: TRBV19; CDR3aa: CASSIPGGWNEQFF
j_gene: TRBJ1-4; v_gene: TRBV29-1; CDR3aa: CSVRQGAGEKLFF
j_gene: TRBJ2-1; v_gene: TRBV6-6; CDR3aa: CASSTPSGRASEQFF
j_gene: TRBJ2-7; v_gene: TRBV14; CDR3aa: CASSRTSGRTYEQYF
j_gene: TRBJ2-2; v_gene: TRBV2; CDR3aa: CASNRVGTGELFF
j_gene: TRBJ1-5; v_gene: TRBV6-6; CDR3aa: CASRAGTGNQPQHF